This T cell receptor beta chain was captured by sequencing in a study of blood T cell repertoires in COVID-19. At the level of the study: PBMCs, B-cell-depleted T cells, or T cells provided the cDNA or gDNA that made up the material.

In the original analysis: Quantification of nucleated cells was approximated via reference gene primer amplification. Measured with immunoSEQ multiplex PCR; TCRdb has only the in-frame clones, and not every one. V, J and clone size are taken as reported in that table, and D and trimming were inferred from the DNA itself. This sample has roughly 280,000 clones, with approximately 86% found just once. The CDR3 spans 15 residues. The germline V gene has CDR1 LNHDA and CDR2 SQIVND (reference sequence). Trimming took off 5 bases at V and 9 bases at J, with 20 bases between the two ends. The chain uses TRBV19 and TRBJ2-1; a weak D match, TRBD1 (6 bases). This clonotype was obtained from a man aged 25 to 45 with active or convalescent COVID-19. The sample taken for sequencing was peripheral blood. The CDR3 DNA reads TGTGCCAGTAGTCCCTGGGGGCAGCCGGTGGGTGAGCAGTTCTTC. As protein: CASSPWGQPVGEQFF.